This T cell receptor (beta chain) was sequenced for a study of OX40 agonist ivuxolimab in advanced cancers. The V gene's germline CDR1 is LGHNA and CDR2 YNFKEQ. This CDR3 is 15 amino acids long. V was pared by 4 bases and J by 7 bases, with 3 bases of the junction left unmatched. This clone has just one count. Profiled with immunoSEQ multiplex PCR; TCRdb holds only in-frame clones, not every one. Altogether 69,000 or so clones are present, approximately 92% being singletons, with the ten largest covering under 7.5%. This specimen was CD4+ or CD8+ T cells sorted from blood, taken in a trial of the OX40 agonist ivuxolimab. This sequence originates from an adult with an advanced solid tumor such as melanoma, head and neck, liver or kidney cancer. The gene calls are TRBV4-2 and TRBJ2-1; 14 nucleotides match TRBD2. CDR3 nucleotide sequence: TGTGCCAGCAGCCGCCGACTAGCGGGGGGGAATGAGCAGTTCTTC. This translates into CASSRRLAGGNEQFF.